These T cell receptor beta chains were read from a single sample in a study of T-cell memory formation after mild COVID-19. TCRdb re-called the 5' RACE reads through MiXCR, storing one row per CDR3 protein. Altogether nearly 250,000 distinct CDR3 sequences are present, approximately 15% being singletons, with the ten largest covering 2.1%. Sequencing used PBMCs or a T cell subset sorted from them (not recorded which). The receptors were sampled from an adult woman who had mild COVID-19 (a few samples of this study predate the infection). Cell type and time point are not known. CDR3s include the opening cysteine and the closing phenylalanine or tryptophan. Fields, in order: clone size, J gene, V gene, D gene, CDR3 DNA, CDR3 protein. The D gene is left open where the match is weak. The size field is filled for only some rows; it gives once, few, many or a size class.

clone_size: .
j_call: TRBJ1-1
v_call: TRBV3-1
d_call: .
cdr3_nt: TGTGCCAGCAGCCAAAGGGGCACTGAAGCTTTCTTT
cdr3_aa: CASSQRGTEAFF

clone_size: .
j_call: TRBJ1-5
v_call: TRBV10-3
d_call: TRBD1
cdr3_nt: TGTGCCATCTGTGAATCAGACAGGGGGATTCAGCCCCAGCATTTT
cdr3_aa: CAICESDRGIQPQHF

clone_size: many
j_call: TRBJ2-5
v_call: TRBV7-6
d_call: .
cdr3_nt: TGTGCCAGCAGCTTAGTCCTCGAGACCCAGTACTTC
cdr3_aa: CASSLVLETQYF

clone_size: .
j_call: TRBJ2-5
v_call: TRBV5-1
d_call: TRBD1
cdr3_nt: TGCGCCAGCAGCTACGGGACAGCAAAAGAGACCCAGTACTTC
cdr3_aa: CASSYGTAKETQYF

clone_size: .
j_call: TRBJ1-1
v_call: TRBV7-9
d_call: .
cdr3_nt: TGTGCCAGCAGCCCAGGGTTAGGGAACACTGAAGCTTTCTTT
cdr3_aa: CASSPGLGNTEAFF

clone_size: few
j_call: TRBJ1-6
v_call: TRBV5-6
d_call: .
cdr3_nt: TGTGCCAGCAGCTTGGGTGGCTTCGGGAAACCCCTCCACTTT
cdr3_aa: CASSLGGFGKPLHF

clone_size: few
j_call: TRBJ2-7
v_call: TRBV12-3/TRBV12-4
d_call: TRBD2
cdr3_nt: TGTGCCAGCAGTTTAATGGCGGGGGGGCTTAACGAGCAGTACTTC
cdr3_aa: CASSLMAGGLNEQYF

clone_size: .
j_call: TRBJ1-1
v_call: TRBV6-5
d_call: .
cdr3_nt: TGTGCCAGCAGAACGGGGCTCGGCGCTGAAGCTTTCTTT
cdr3_aa: CASRTGLGAEAFF

clone_size: few
j_call: TRBJ2-5
v_call: TRBV2
d_call: .
cdr3_nt: TGTGCCAGCGGTGTAAGAGAGACCCAGTACTTC
cdr3_aa: CASGVRETQYF

clone_size: few
j_call: TRBJ2-1
v_call: TRBV9
d_call: .
cdr3_nt: TGTGCCAGCAGCTTGGGGGGCCTCCAAGAGCAGTTCTTC
cdr3_aa: CASSLGGLQEQFF

clone_size: .
j_call: TRBJ2-7
v_call: TRBV12-3/TRBV12-4
d_call: .
cdr3_nt: TGTGCCAGCGGGGACGGGAGTTTCTACGAGCAGTACTTC
cdr3_aa: CASGDGSFYEQYF

clone_size: few
j_call: TRBJ1-2
v_call: TRBV3-1
d_call: .
cdr3_nt: TGTGCCAGCAGTCCAAGAGGGGCGGGAGGCTACACCTTC
cdr3_aa: CASSPRGAGGYTF

clone_size: .
j_call: TRBJ1-2
v_call: TRBV5-6
d_call: .
cdr3_nt: TGTGCCAGCAGCTTGGTTCAGGGTGTGAACTATGGCTACACCTTC
cdr3_aa: CASSLVQGVNYGYTF

clone_size: many
j_call: TRBJ2-4
v_call: TRBV28
d_call: TRBD2
cdr3_nt: TGTGCCAGCAGCTCTTCGGGAGGGAAAAACATTCAGTACTTC
cdr3_aa: CASSSSGGKNIQYF

clone_size: .
j_call: TRBJ1-1
v_call: TRBV12-3/TRBV12-4
d_call: .
cdr3_nt: TGTGCCAGCAGCCAGAAGCCAGGGGTTACTGAAGCTTTCTTT
cdr3_aa: CASSQKPGVTEAFF

clone_size: many
j_call: TRBJ2-6
v_call: TRBV29-1
d_call: .
cdr3_nt: TGCAGCGTTGAGGGGACATCAATCTTTGGGGCCAACGTCCTGACTTTC
cdr3_aa: CSVEGTSIFGANVLTF

clone_size: many
j_call: TRBJ2-7
v_call: TRBV6-1
d_call: TRBD1
cdr3_nt: TGTGCCAGCAGCGATAACCAGCCAGGACAGGGGCCGTACTTC
cdr3_aa: CASSDNQPGQGPYF

clone_size: .
j_call: TRBJ2-5
v_call: TRBV4-2
d_call: .
cdr3_nt: TGTGCCAGCAGCCAAGAGAGGGGGGCCGGGGAGACCCAGTACTTC
cdr3_aa: CASSQERGAGETQYF

clone_size: few
j_call: TRBJ2-2
v_call: TRBV20-1
d_call: .
cdr3_nt: TGCAGTGCTAGAGATGGGGGAAGCACCGGGGAGCTGTTTTTT
cdr3_aa: CSARDGGSTGELFF

clone_size: few
j_call: TRBJ2-2
v_call: TRBV7-9
d_call: .
cdr3_nt: TGTGCCAGCAGCTGGGACACCCCGAACACCGGGGAGCTGTTTTTT
cdr3_aa: CASSWDTPNTGELFF

clone_size: many
j_call: TRBJ2-3
v_call: TRBV12-3/TRBV12-4
d_call: .
cdr3_nt: TGTGCCAGCAGTCGAAGGGGCCGGGACGATACGCAGTATTTT
cdr3_aa: CASSRRGRDDTQYF

clone_size: few
j_call: TRBJ2-3
v_call: TRBV10-3
d_call: .
cdr3_nt: TGTGCCATCAGTGAAAGGACGCTGACAGACACAGATACGCAGTATTTT
cdr3_aa: CAISERTLTDTDTQYF

clone_size: .
j_call: TRBJ1-2
v_call: TRBV20-1
d_call: .
cdr3_nt: TGCAGTGCTAGTAGACAATTCGACTATGGCTACACCTTC
cdr3_aa: CSASRQFDYGYTF

clone_size: .
j_call: TRBJ2-7
v_call: TRBV2
d_call: .
cdr3_nt: TGTGCCAGCAGTGAAATTCCGAGCTCCTACGAGCAGTACTTC
cdr3_aa: CASSEIPSSYEQYF

clone_size: many
j_call: TRBJ2-1
v_call: TRBV20-1
d_call: .
cdr3_nt: TGCAGTGCTAGAGATGCATCAGGCCACAATGAGCAGTTCTTC
cdr3_aa: CSARDASGHNEQFF

clone_size: .
j_call: TRBJ2-3
v_call: TRBV15
d_call: TRBD2
cdr3_nt: TGTGCCACCAGCAGATCTCCGGGACTAGCCCTAGGAGGAGATACGCAGTATTTT
cdr3_aa: CATSRSPGLALGGDTQYF

clone_size: few
j_call: TRBJ1-6
v_call: TRBV6-6
d_call: TRBD1
cdr3_nt: TGTGCCAGCCACCGACAGGGTCAGGGGGATTCACCCCTCCACTTT
cdr3_aa: CASHRQGQGDSPLHF

clone_size: .
j_call: TRBJ1-1
v_call: TRBV20-1
d_call: .
cdr3_nt: TGCAGTGCTAGAGGGGTATCCAGGGGGAACACTGAAGCTTTCTTT
cdr3_aa: CSARGVSRGNTEAFF

clone_size: many
j_call: TRBJ2-1
v_call: TRBV20-1
d_call: .
cdr3_nt: TGCAGTGCTAGAAAAGGGGGAAATAGTATATACAATGAGCAGTTCTTC
cdr3_aa: CSARKGGNSIYNEQFF

clone_size: .
j_call: TRBJ1-6
v_call: TRBV3-1
d_call: .
cdr3_nt: TGTGCCAGCAGCCAAGGGGACACCTCACCCCTCCACTTT
cdr3_aa: CASSQGDTSPLHF

clone_size: few
j_call: TRBJ1-4
v_call: TRBV7-9
d_call: .
cdr3_nt: TGTGCCAGCAGCTTAGCGGCGTCCAAGGGTGAAAAACTGTTTTTT
cdr3_aa: CASSLAASKGEKLFF

clone_size: .
j_call: TRBJ1-1
v_call: TRBV30
d_call: .
cdr3_nt: TGTGCCTGGAGTGGGACAGAAAAGAACACTGAAGCTTTCTTT
cdr3_aa: CAWSGTEKNTEAFF

clone_size: many
j_call: TRBJ2-7
v_call: TRBV7-2
d_call: TRBD2
cdr3_nt: TGTGCCAGCAGCTTACAGAGGCGGGAGGGCCTGAACTTC
cdr3_aa: CASSLQRREGLNF

clone_size: .
j_call: TRBJ2-1
v_call: TRBV12-3/TRBV12-4
d_call: .
cdr3_nt: TGTGCCAGCACTACCGGGGGCCATACCTACAATGAGCAGTTCTTC
cdr3_aa: CASTTGGHTYNEQFF

clone_size: .
j_call: TRBJ1-2
v_call: TRBV20-1
d_call: TRBD1
cdr3_nt: TGCAGTCCGGGACAGGGAGTTGATGGCTACACCTTC
cdr3_aa: CSPGQGVDGYTF

clone_size: .
j_call: TRBJ1-5
v_call: TRBV3-1
d_call: TRBD1
cdr3_nt: TGTGCCAGCAGCTACGGGACAGGAAGGACTCAGCCCCAGCATTTT
cdr3_aa: CASSYGTGRTQPQHF

clone_size: few
j_call: TRBJ2-3
v_call: TRBV27
d_call: .
cdr3_nt: TGTGCCAGCAGTTTATCGGTTCGAGATACGCAGTATTTT
cdr3_aa: CASSLSVRDTQYF

clone_size: many
j_call: TRBJ1-1
v_call: TRBV19
d_call: TRBD1
cdr3_nt: TGTGCCAGTATCGGGACAGGGTCTCGAGTATCAGGGGGAGCTTTCTTT
cdr3_aa: CASIGTGSRVSGGAFF

clone_size: few
j_call: TRBJ2-1
v_call: TRBV24-1
d_call: TRBD2
cdr3_nt: TGTGCCACCAGTGACCCCGGGACTAGCAATGAGCAGTTCTTC
cdr3_aa: CATSDPGTSNEQFF

clone_size: .
j_call: TRBJ2-7
v_call: TRBV10-3
d_call: TRBD1
cdr3_nt: TGTGCCATAGCCGGGACAGGGGACGAGCAGTACTTC
cdr3_aa: CAIAGTGDEQYF